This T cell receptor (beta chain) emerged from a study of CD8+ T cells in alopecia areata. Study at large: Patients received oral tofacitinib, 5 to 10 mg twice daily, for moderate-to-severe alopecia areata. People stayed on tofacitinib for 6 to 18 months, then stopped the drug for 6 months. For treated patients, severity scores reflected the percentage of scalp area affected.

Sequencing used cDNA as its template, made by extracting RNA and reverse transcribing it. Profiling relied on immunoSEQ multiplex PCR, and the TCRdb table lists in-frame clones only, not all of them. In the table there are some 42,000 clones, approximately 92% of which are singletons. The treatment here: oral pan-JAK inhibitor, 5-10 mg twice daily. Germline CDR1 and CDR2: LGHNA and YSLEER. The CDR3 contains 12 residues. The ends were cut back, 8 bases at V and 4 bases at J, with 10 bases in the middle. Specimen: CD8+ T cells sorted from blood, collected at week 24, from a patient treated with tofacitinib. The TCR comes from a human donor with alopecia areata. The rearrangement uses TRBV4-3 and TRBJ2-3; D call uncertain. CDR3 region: CASASPPDTQYF. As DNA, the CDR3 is TGCGCCAGCGCATCCCCGCCAGATACGCAGTATTTT.